What follows are 27 T cell receptor beta chains derived from one specimen sequenced in a study of response to subunit inactivated influenza vaccine. TCRdb passed the RT-PCR reads through MiXCR, listing each CDR3 protein once. The table lists about 190,000 distinct CDR3 sequences, under 15% of them singletons, with approximately 24% in the top ten. The specimen comprised CD8+ T cells sorted from PBMCs, sampled approximately 5 days after vaccination. The receptors originated from a man between 45 and 60 years old who received an inactivated influenza vaccine.

This clonotype was detected a few times. This rearrangement joins TRBV5-1 to TRBJ2-1; the match to TRBD1 covers 8 bases. Trimming at V came to 6 bases and at J to 9 bases, leaving 5 bases not matched to a gene. This CDR3 comprises 12 residues. Per germline, CDR1 SGHRS and CDR2 YFSETQ. CDR3 protein: CASIIQGGEQFF. The DNA of the CDR3 is TGCGCCAGCATCATACAGGGGGGTGAGCAGTTCTTC.

The chain carries TRBV27 and TRBJ2-1; 7 bases line up with TRBD2. The CDR3 runs 15 residues. The germline CDR1 and CDR2 sequences are MNHEY and SMNVEV (reference sequence). V lost 2 bases to trimming and J lost 8 bases; unmatched junction nucleotides: 9. The CDR3 loop is CASSLLAGVGDEQFF. In nucleotides, the CDR3 is TGTGCCAGCAGTTTACTTGCGGGAGTGGGCGATGAGCAGTTCTTC.

The rearrangement uses TRBV24-1 and TRBJ2-2, with TRBD2 identical over 7 bases. V lost 9 bases, J lost 3 bases, and 3 bases stayed unmatched. CDR3 length: 13 residues. Germline CDR1 KGHDR, CDR2 SFDVKD. Here the CDR3 reads CATRTSDTGELFF. Written as DNA, the CDR3 is TGTGCCACCCGGACTAGTGACACCGGGGAGCTGTTTTTT.

The chain recombines TRBV5-6 with TRBJ2-3, with D possibly matching TRBD1 (5 bases). V was trimmed by 0 bases and J by 2 bases, leaving 7 bases between them. Germline CDR1 is SGHDT and CDR2 is YYEEEE. The CDR3 has 14 amino acids. The CDR3 protein is CASSLDRITDTQYF. The CDR3 bases are TGTGCCAGCAGCTTGGACAGGATCACAGATACGCAGTATTTT.

This clonotype turned up a few times. The chain has TRBV6-2 or TRBV6-3 and TRBJ2-7; D is possibly TRBD1 (6 bases). Germline V CDR1 and CDR2: MNHEY, SVGEGT. CDR3 length: 15 residues. The V and J ends lost 7 bases and 3 bases respectively, with 19 bases between them. CDR3 in DNA: TGTGCCAGCACCCCAGGGGACGGAGACTACTACGAGCAGTACTTC. It is translated as CASTPGDGDYYEQYF.

Only a few counts were recorded for this clonotype. The chain uses TRBV4-3 and TRBJ2-7, with D possibly TRBD1 on 5 matching bases. V was clipped by 1 base and J by 0 bases, with 10 bases between them. Germline assignment: CDR1 LGHNA and CDR2 YSLEER. CDR3 length: 15 residues. The CDR3 sequence: CASSQGQMNSYEQYF. In nucleotides, the CDR3 is TGCGCCAGCAGCCAAGGACAGATGAACTCCTACGAGCAGTACTTC.

CDR3: CASSPLQGGFGETQYF. The CDR3 nucleotides read TGTGCCAGCAGCCCCCTACAGGGGGGCTTTGGAGAGACCCAGTACTTC. The chain has TRBV5-6 and TRBJ2-5, with 8 bases that match TRBD1. From germline, CDR1 is SGHDT and CDR2 YYEEEE. This CDR3 contains 16 residues. V was pared by 4 bases and J by 4 bases, with 12 bases of the junction left unmatched.

This clonotype appeared many times. This chain connects TRBV12-3 or TRBV12-4 to TRBJ2-1; TRBD2 matches at 12 bases. The CDR3 is made up of 17 amino acids. V shed 4 bases and J 3 bases; nucleotides not matched to a gene: 7. In DNA form, the CDR3 reads TGTGCCAGCAGTTCCGGTCTAGCGGGGGGGCTCTACAATGAGCAGTTCTTC. Its protein product is CASSSGLAGGLYNEQFF.

The genes are TRBV27 and TRBJ2-2; D call uncertain. The germline gives CDR1 MNHEY, CDR2 SMNVEV (reference sequence). V shed 1 base and J shed 4 bases, with 13 bases lying between them. The CDR3 contains 16 residues. The CDR3 nucleotides are TGTGCCAGCAGTTTATTGGGTAGCTCGGGCACCGGGGAGCTGTTTTTT. It translates to CASSLLGSSGTGELFF.

The genes are TRBV25-1 and TRBJ2-7; D not certain. The V gene's germline CDR1 is MGHDK and CDR2 SYGVNS. This CDR3 region has 14 residues. V was cut by 2 bases and J by 3 bases, with 11 bases left in between. For the CDR3, the DNA is TGTGCCAGCAGTGAAGCAGACGGATACTACGAGCAGTACTTC. It translates to CASSEADGYYEQYF.

Concerning this clonotype itself: A much larger clone differs by one base, so this may be a read error. The rearrangement joins TRBV6-1 to TRBJ2-1; maybe TRBD2 (5 bases). Germline V gives CDR1 MNHNS, CDR2 SASEGT. V lost 0 bases to trimming and J lost 5 bases, with 8 bases between them. This CDR3 region has 14 residues. The CDR3 DNA reads TGTGCCAGCAGTGAAGCCCGAGGGAACAATGAGCAGTTCTTC. It translates to CASSEARGNNEQFF.

This clonotype was counted only a few times. V usage is TRBV5-1 and J usage is TRBJ2-1; D is undetermined. CDR3 size: 13 residues. Germline lookup yields CDR1 SGHRS and CDR2 YFSETQ. V dropped 1 base and J dropped 10 bases, with 12 bases sitting between them. This chain's CDR3 is CASSLSIRAEQFF. DNA of the CDR3: TGCGCCAGCAGCTTGTCTATAAGGGCAGAGCAGTTCTTC.

This clonotype was seen a few times. This rearrangement joins TRBV4-2 to TRBJ2-7; the match to TRBD1 covers 7 bases. The CDR3 is 16 residues long. Trimming removed 3 bases from V and 1 base from J; junction bases left unmatched: 9. Per the germline V gene, CDR1 is LGHNA and CDR2 is YNFKEQ. For the CDR3, the DNA is TGTGCCAGCAGCCATTCAAAAACAGGGGATTCCTACGAGCAGTACTTC. Its translation: CASSHSKTGDSYEQYF.

Only a few counts were recorded for this clonotype. The chain has TRBV5-1 and TRBJ2-1, with 11 bases aligning to TRBD2. The trim removed 4 bases at V and 4 bases at J, leaving 7 bases unmatched. Germline V gives CDR1 SGHRS, CDR2 YFSETQ. There are 16 residues in the CDR3. CDR3 DNA: TGCGCCAGCAGCGGTTCCGGGACTAGCGGATACAATGAGCAGTTCTTC. It translates to CASSGSGTSGYNEQFF.

This clonotype was seen a few times. The rearrangement joins TRBV4-1 to TRBJ2-2, with D unclear. The germline V gene has CDR1 MGHRA and CDR2 YSYEKL. The CDR3 is 12 amino acids. V was cut by 1 base and J by 7 bases, with 4 bases left in between. The CDR3 DNA is TGCGCCAGCAGCCAAGTTGACGGGGAGCTGTTTTTT. It codes for CASSQVDGELFF.

The rearrangement links TRBV19 to TRBJ2-7; D possibly corresponds to TRBD1 (6 bases). The V end was cut by 3 bases, the J end by 3 bases, with 9 bases between. CDR3 length: 13 residues. The germline CDR1 and CDR2 sequences are LNHDA and SQIVND (reference sequence). CDR3 amino acids: CASSISQGYEQYF. Written as DNA, the CDR3 is TGTGCCAGTAGTATTTCACAGGGCTACGAGCAGTACTTC.

The J gene is TRBJ2-5, the V gene TRBV5-1, with 8 bases identical to TRBD2. CDR3 length: 16 residues. Germline V CDR1 and CDR2: SGHRS, YFSETQ. V shed 0 bases and J 3 bases; nucleotides not matched to a gene: 7. The CDR3: CASSLGSGLGEETQYF. Here the CDR3 DNA reads TGCGCCAGCAGCTTGGGGTCGGGACTAGGGGAAGAGACCCAGTACTTC.

This clonotype was picked up a small number of times. The DNA of the CDR3 is TGTGCCAGCAGTTTGATCCTCGGGACAGGCGAATTGAACACTGAAGCTTTCTTT. Its protein product is CASSLILGTGELNTEAFF. The chain recombines TRBV28 with TRBJ1-1; TRBD1 aligns across 8 bases. V shed 3 bases, J shed 0 bases, and the junction held 12 bases outside the gene matches. There are 18 residues in the CDR3. CDR1 and CDR2 (germline): MDHEN, SYDVKM.

The chain has TRBV6-5 and TRBJ2-1; D ambiguous. Germline CDR1 MNHEY, CDR2 SVGAGI. Trimming removed 1 base at V and 8 bases at J, with 12 bases between. The CDR3 length is 14 residues. In DNA, the CDR3 is TGTGCCAGCAGTTACTTATGGGATTCGGATGAGCAGTTCTTC. Its protein product is CASSYLWDSDEQFF.

The V and J genes are TRBV20-1 and TRBJ2-3; 8 nucleotides align to TRBD2. This CDR3 region has 15 residues. Germline values: CDR1 DFQATT, CDR2 SNEGSKA (reference sequence). V lost 5 bases and J lost 1; bases outside the gene matches: 8. CDR3 bases: TGCAGTGCTCATGGAGCGGGGGAGGGCACAGATACGCAGTATTTT. Translating it yields CSAHGAGEGTDTQYF.

In its sample, this clonotype was seen a few times. This chain links TRBV28 with TRBJ2-1, with 7 bases matching TRBD2. Germline V gene sequence: CDR1 MDHEN, CDR2 SYDVKM. The V gene end was trimmed by 1 base and the J gene end by 7 bases; junction bases not matched to a gene: 4. The CDR3 spans 14 residues. DNA for the CDR3: TGTGCCAGCAGTTTATACGGGCGGGGGAATGAGCAGTTCTTC. Translated: CASSLYGRGNEQFF. The variable domain in full, completed from reference TRBV28 and TRBJ2-1, reads DVKVTQSSRYLVKRTGEKVFLECVQDMDHENMFWYRQDPGLGLRLIYFSYDVKMKEKGDIPEGYSVSREKKERFSLILESASTNQTSMYLCASSLYGRGNEQFFGPGTRLTVL.

This rearrangement joins TRBV27 to TRBJ2-5; no clear D. Germline lookup yields CDR1 MNHEY and CDR2 SMNVEV (reference sequence). The CDR3 sequence is 14 residues long. The V gene lost 0 bases and the J gene lost 4 bases, with 9 bases spanning the gap. CDR3 sequence reads: CASSLSWRSETQYF. CDR3 bases: TGTGCCAGCAGTTTATCGTGGAGATCAGAGACCCAGTACTTC.

This clonotype has just a few counts. This sequence joins TRBV28 and TRBJ2-4, with D uncertain. Germline CDR1 and CDR2: MDHEN and SYDVKM. The CDR3 contains 16 residues. The V end was cut by 2 bases, the J end by 0 bases, with 11 bases between. The CDR3 nucleotides are TGTGCCAGCAGTTTACACGGAATACTAGCCAAAAACATTCAGTACTTC. Amino acid sequence: CASSLHGILAKNIQYF.

This clonotype was counted only a few times. The V gene is TRBV3-1, the J gene TRBJ2-3, with 7 bases fitting TRBD2. V lost 0 bases, J lost 1 base, and 16 bases stayed unmatched. Germline V gene sequence: CDR1 LGHDT, CDR2 YNNKEL (reference sequence). The CDR3 is 20 amino acids. CDR3 nucleotides: TGTGCCAGCAGCCAAGATACCCCGGGCTCGAGCGGGATTTGCACAGATACGCAGTATTTT. This codes for CASSQDTPGSSGICTDTQYF.

The chain has TRBV20-1 and TRBJ2-1; D perhaps matches TRBD2 (5 bases). From germline, CDR1 is DFQATT and CDR2 SNEGSKA (reference sequence). V lost 6 bases and J 6 bases, leaving 12 bases between the germline ends. CDR3 length: 12 amino acids. For the CDR3, the DNA is TGCAGTGCCCCGATAGCGAGCAATGAGCAGTTCTTC. The encoded protein is CSAPIASNEQFF.

The CDR3 bases are TGTGCCAGCAGTTACTACGGACTAGCGGGGGGGCCATATACGCAGTATTTT. The encoded protein is CASSYYGLAGGPYTQYF. This chain connects TRBV6-5 to TRBJ2-3; 15 nucleotides agree with TRBD2. J lost 7 bases, V lost 1 base, and 6 bases had no gene match. In germline, CDR1 is MNHEY, CDR2 SVGAGI. The CDR3 runs 17 residues.

Ten or more counts support this clonotype. The rearrangement joins TRBV4-3 to TRBJ2-3; D tentatively fits TRBD1 or TRBD2 (5 bases each). Germline CDR1 is LGHNA and CDR2 is YSLEER. CDR3 size: 12 residues. V was shortened by 0 bases and J by 12 bases, with 10 bases between the two germline ends. The CDR3 here is CASSQDSGPQYF. CDR3 in DNA: TGCGCCAGCAGCCAAGATTCGGGACCCCAGTATTTT.